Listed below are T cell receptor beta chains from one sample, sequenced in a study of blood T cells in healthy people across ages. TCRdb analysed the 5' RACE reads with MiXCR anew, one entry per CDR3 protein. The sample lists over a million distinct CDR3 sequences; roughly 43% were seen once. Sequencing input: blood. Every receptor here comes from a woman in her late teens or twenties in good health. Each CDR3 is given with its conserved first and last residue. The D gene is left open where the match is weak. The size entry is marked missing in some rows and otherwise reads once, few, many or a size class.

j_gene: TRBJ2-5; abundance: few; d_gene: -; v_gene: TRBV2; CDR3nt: TGTGCCAGCAGTGAGTCCGTCCAAGAGACCCAGTACTTC; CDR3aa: CASSESVQETQYF
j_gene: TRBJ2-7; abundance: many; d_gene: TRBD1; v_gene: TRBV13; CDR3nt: TGTGCCAGCAGGCTACAGGGGGCCGCATCCTACGAGCAGTACTTC; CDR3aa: CASRLQGAASYEQYF
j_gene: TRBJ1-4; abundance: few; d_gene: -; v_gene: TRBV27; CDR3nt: TGTGCCAGCAGTTTGAGGGGTTGGGATGAAAAACTGTTTTTT; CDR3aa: CASSLRGWDEKLFF
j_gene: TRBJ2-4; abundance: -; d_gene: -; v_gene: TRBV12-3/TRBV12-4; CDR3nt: TGTGCCAGCAGCCCGCAGGGAATGGGTAAAAACATTCAGTACTTC; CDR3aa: CASSPQGMGKNIQYF
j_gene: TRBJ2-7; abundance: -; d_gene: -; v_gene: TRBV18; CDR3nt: TGTGCCAGCTCACAATATAAAAATGAGCAGTACTTC; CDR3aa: CASSQYKNEQYF
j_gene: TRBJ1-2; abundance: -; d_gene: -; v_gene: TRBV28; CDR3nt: TGTGCCAGCAGTTTATTATCGGTACCTAACTATGGCTACACCTTC; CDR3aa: CASSLLSVPNYGYTF
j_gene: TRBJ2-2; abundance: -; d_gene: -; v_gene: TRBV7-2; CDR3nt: TGTGCCAGCAGCCCTGTTAGGAGTAGGAACACCGGGGAGCTGTTTTTT; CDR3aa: CASSPVRSRNTGELFF
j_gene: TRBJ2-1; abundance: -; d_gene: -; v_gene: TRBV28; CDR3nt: TGTGCCAGCAGTTCCCGACTAGTGGGAATTGAGCAGTTCTTC; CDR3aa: CASSSRLVGIEQFF
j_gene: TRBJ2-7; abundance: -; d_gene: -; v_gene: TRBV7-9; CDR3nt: TGTGCCAGCAGGCGGGATAATGAGCAGTACTTC; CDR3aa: CASRRDNEQYF
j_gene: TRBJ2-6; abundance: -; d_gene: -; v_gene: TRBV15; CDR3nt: TGTGCCACCAGCAGAGGTTCCGGCTCTGGGGCCAACGTCCTGACTTTC; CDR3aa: CATSRGSGSGANVLTF
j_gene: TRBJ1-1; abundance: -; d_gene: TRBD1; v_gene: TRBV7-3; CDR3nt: TGTGTCAGCAGCTTACAGGGGGCAACCACTGAAGCTTTCTTT; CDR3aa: CVSSLQGATTEAFF
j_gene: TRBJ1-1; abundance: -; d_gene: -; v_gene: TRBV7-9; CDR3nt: TGTGCCAGCAGCTTAATAGGGGATGCTGAAGCTTTCTTT; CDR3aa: CASSLIGDAEAFF
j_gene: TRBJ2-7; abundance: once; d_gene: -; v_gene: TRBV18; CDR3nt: TGTGCCAGCTCACCGACTAGTCCTCTAGACGAGCAGTACTTC; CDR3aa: CASSPTSPLDEQYF
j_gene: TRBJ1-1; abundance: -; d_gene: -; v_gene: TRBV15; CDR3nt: TGTGCCACCAGCAGAGCTCAGGGGAGTGAAGCTTTCTTT; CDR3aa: CATSRAQGSEAFF
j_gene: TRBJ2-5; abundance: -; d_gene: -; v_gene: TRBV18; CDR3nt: TGTGCCAGCTCACCAGGGTGGTTAGGCGGCGAGGAGACCCAGTACTTC; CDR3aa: CASSPGWLGGEETQYF
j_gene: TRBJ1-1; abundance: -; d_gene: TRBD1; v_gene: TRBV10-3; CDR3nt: TGTGCCATCAGTGAGGACAGGGGCCCGAACACTGAAGCTTTCTTT; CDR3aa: CAISEDRGPNTEAFF
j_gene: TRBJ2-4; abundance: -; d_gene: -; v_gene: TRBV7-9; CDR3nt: TGTGCCAGCAGCTTAGTGTCTAGCGAAAACATTCAGTACTTC; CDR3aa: CASSLVSSENIQYF
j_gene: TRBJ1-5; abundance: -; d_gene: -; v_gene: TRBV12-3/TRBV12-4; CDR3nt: TGTGCCAGCATGAGCCAGCTCAATCAGCCCCAGCATTTT; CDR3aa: CASMSQLNQPQHF
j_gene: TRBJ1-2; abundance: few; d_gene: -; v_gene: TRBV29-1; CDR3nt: TGCAGCGTTGCGGGGTGGACATCGTCAGTGGGTGGCTACACCTTC; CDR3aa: CSVAGWTSSVGGYTF
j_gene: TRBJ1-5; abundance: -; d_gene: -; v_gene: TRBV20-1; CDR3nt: TGCAGTGCTAGAGGTGGCAGCGATAGCAATCAGCCCCAGCATTTT; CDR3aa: CSARGGSDSNQPQHF
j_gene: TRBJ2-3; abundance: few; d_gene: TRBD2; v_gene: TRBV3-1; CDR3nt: TGTGCCAGCAGCCATTCTAGCGGTACGCAGTATTTT; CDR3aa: CASSHSSGTQYF
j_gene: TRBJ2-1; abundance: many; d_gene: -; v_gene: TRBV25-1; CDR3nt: TGTGCCAGCAGTGACGGGTTCTCCTACAATGAGCAGTTCTTC; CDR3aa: CASSDGFSYNEQFF
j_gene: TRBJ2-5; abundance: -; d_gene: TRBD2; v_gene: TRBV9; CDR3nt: TGTGCCAGCAGCGTAGGGGGTCTGACTAGCGGGCAAGAGACCCAGTACTTC; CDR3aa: CASSVGGLTSGQETQYF
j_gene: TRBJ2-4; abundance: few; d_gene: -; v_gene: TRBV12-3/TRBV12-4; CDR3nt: TGTGCCAGCAGTTTAGGTAGCGAGAGGGACATTCAGTACTTC; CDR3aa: CASSLGSERDIQYF
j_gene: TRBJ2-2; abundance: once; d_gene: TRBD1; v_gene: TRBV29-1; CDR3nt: TGCAGCGGACAGGGTAATACCGGGGAGCTGTTTTTT; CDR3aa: CSGQGNTGELFF
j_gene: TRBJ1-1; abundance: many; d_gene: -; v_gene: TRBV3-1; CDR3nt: TGTGCCAGCAGCCTAACTCAGAACACTGAAGCTTTCTTT; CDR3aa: CASSLTQNTEAFF
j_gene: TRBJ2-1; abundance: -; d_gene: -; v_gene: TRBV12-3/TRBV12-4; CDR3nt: TGTGCCAGCAGTTTACGTGAAACGGCCGGTGAGCAGTTCTTC; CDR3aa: CASSLRETAGEQFF
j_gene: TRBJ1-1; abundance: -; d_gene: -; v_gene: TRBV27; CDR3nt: TGTGCCAGCAGTTTATCGCCAGCGAACACTGAAGCTTTCTTT; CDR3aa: CASSLSPANTEAFF
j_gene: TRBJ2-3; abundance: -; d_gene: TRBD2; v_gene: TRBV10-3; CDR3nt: TGTGCCATCAGTCCCGGACTAGCGGGAGAGGTCACAGATACGCAGTATTTT; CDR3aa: CAISPGLAGEVTDTQYF
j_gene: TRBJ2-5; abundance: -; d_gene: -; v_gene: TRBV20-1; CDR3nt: TGCAGTGCTAGTGATGCGGCTGCCGTCCGCCGAGAGACCCAGTACTTC; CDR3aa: CSASDAAAVRRETQYF
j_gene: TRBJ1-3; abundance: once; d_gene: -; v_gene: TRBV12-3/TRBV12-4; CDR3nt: TGTGCCAGCAACGGCGGGTCCCACTCTGGAAACACCATATATTTT; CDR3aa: CASNGGSHSGNTIYF
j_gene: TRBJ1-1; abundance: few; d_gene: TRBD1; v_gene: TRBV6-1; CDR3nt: TGTGCCAGCAGTGAAATGACAGGGTGGAACACTGAAGCTTTCTTT; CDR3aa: CASSEMTGWNTEAFF
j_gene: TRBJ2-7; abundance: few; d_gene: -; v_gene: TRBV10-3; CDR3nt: TGTGCCATCAGGTACAGTGGGAGCTCCTACGAGCAGTACTTC; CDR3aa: CAIRYSGSSYEQYF
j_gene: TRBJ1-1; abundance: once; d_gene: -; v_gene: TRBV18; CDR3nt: TGTGCCAGCGCACCACCGGCGTCGGAGGAAGCTTTCTTT; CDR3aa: CASAPPASEEAFF
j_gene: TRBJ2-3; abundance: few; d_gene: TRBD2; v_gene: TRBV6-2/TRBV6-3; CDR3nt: TGTGCCAGCAGTTACTCGGCGGGAGAGGCAGATACGCAGTATTTT; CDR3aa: CASSYSAGEADTQYF
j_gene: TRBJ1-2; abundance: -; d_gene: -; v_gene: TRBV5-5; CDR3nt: TGTGCCAGCAGCTTCCCCGACAGACCCTATGGCTACACCTTC; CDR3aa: CASSFPDRPYGYTF
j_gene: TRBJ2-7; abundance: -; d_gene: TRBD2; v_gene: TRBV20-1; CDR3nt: TGCAGTGCTAGGGGGGCTAGCGGGAGCAAATTCTACGAGCAGTACTTC; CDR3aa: CSARGASGSKFYEQYF
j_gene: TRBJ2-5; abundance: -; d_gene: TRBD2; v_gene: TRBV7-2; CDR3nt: TGTGCCAGCAGCTTAATGGGGGCTAGCGGGAGCGGAGAGACCCAGTACTTC; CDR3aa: CASSLMGASGSGETQYF
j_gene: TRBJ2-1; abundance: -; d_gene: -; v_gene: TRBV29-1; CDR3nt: TGCAGCGTTCTTACTCCCGAAACAAGCAGTGAGCAGTTCTTC; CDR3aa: CSVLTPETSSEQFF